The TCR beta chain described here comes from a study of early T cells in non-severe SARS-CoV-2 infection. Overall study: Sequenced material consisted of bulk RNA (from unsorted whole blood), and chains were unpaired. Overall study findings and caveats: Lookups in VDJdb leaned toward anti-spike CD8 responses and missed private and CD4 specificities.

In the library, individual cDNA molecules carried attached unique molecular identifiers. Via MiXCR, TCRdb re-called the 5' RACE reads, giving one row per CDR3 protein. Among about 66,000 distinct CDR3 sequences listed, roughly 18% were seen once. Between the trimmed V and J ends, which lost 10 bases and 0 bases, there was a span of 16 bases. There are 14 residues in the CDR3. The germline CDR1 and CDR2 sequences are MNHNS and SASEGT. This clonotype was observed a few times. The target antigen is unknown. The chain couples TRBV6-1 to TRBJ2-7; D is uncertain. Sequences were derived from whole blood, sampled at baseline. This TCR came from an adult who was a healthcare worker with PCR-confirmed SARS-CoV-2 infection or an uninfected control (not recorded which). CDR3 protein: CATAYEVSSYEQYF. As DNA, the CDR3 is TGTGCCACCGCCTACGAAGTTAGCTCCTACGAGCAGTACTTC.